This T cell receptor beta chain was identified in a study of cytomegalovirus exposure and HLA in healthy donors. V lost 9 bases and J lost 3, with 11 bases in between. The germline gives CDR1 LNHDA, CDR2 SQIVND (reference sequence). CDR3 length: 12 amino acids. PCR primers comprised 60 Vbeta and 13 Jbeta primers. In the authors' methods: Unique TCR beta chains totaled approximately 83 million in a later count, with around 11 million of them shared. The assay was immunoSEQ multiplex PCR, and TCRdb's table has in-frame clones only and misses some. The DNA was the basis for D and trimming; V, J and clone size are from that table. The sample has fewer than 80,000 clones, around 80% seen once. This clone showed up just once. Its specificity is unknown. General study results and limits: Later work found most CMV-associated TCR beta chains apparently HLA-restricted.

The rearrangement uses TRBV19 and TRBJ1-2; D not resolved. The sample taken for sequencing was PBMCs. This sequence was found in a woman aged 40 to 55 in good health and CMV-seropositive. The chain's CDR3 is CASVRGDYGYTF. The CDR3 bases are TGTGCCAGCGTCAGAGGTGACTATGGCTACACCTTC.